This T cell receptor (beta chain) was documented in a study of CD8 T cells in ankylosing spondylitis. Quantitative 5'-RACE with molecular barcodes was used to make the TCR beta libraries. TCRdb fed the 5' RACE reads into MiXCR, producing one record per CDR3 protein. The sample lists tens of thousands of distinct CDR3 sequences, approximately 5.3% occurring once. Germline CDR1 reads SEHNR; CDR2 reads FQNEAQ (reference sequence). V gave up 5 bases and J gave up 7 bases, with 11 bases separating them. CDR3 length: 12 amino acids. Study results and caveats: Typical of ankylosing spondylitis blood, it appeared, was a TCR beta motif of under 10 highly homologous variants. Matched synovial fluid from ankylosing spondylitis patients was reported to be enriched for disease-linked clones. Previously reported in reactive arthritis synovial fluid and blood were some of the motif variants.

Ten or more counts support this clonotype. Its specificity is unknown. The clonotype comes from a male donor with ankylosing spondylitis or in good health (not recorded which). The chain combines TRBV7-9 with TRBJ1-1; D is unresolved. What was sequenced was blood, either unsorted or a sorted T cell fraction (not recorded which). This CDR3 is CASSHLKDEAFF. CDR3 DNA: TGTGCCAGCAGCCATCTGAAGGATGAAGCTTTCTTT.